This is a list of T cell receptor beta chains from one sample in a study of CD8 T cells in ankylosing spondylitis. Each CDR3 protein gets one entry after TCRdb re-called the 5' RACE reads with MiXCR. The repertoire has roughly 300,000 distinct CDR3 sequences, 8% of them found once; the top ten carry just over 14%. Sequencing was carried out using blood, either unsorted or a sorted T cell fraction (not recorded which). The receptors here all came from a male donor with ankylosing spondylitis. CDR3s include the opening cysteine and the closing phenylalanine or tryptophan. The order of the fields is J gene, V gene, clone size, D gene, CDR3 protein, CDR3 DNA. A D gene is named only where the DNA matches it firmly. Size is omitted from some rows. Given values are once, few, many or a class for expanded clones.

>TRBJ2-1|TRBV12-3/TRBV12-4|-|TRBD1
CASSPIPGQVYNEQFF
TGTGCCAGCAGTCCCATCCCGGGACAGGTTTACAATGAGCAGTTCTTC
>TRBJ2-7|TRBV12-3/TRBV12-4|few|TRBD2
CASRVGLAMYEQYF
TGTGCCAGTCGAGTAGGACTAGCGATGTACGAGCAGTACTTC
>TRBJ2-3|TRBV4-3|few|-
CASSQDFVVEFTGADTQYF
TGCGCCAGCAGCCAAGATTTCGTCGTGGAGTTTACGGGAGCAGATACGCAGTATTTT
>TRBJ2-3|TRBV7-3|many|-
CASSQMASTDTQYF
TGTGCCAGCAGCCAAATGGCTAGCACAGATACGCAGTATTTT
>TRBJ2-1|TRBV6-2/TRBV6-3|-|-
CASSTPLFRFGEQFF
TGTGCCAGCAGTACCCCCTTATTTAGGTTCGGTGAGCAGTTCTTC
>TRBJ2-6|TRBV5-1|-|-
CASSLRAVSGANVLTF
TGCGCCAGCAGCTTGAGGGCGGTCTCTGGGGCCAACGTCCTGACTTTC
>TRBJ2-3|TRBV9|few|-
CASSRSGTFTDTQYF
TGTGCCAGCAGCAGAAGCGGAACCTTCACAGATACGCAGTATTTT
>TRBJ2-1|TRBV7-9|few|TRBD2
CASNDYGDYRGNEQFF
TGTGCCAGCAACGACTACGGGGACTACCGCGGCAATGAGCAGTTCTTC
>TRBJ2-5|TRBV4-3|few|-
CASSQVAQARETQYF
TGCGCCAGCAGCCAAGTCGCACAGGCCCGTGAGACCCAGTACTTC
>TRBJ1-4|TRBV6-6|-|-
CASKISTNEKLFF
TGTGCCAGCAAAATTTCAACTAATGAAAAACTGTTTTTT
>TRBJ2-1|TRBV20-1|few|TRBD1
CSATEAGGGFFSYNEQFF
TGCAGTGCTACCGAGGCAGGGGGCGGCTTCTTCTCCTACAATGAGCAGTTCTTC